This T cell receptor beta chain was observed in a study of blood T cell repertoires in COVID-19. Whole-study context: Collection of acute and convalescent COVID-19 samples took place in the United States, Italy and Spain.

Germline V gives CDR1 MNHEY, CDR2 SMNVEV (reference sequence). V lost 3 bases, J lost 0 bases, and 9 bases lay in between. CDR3 length equals 15 residues. In the authors' workflow: Reference gene primer amplification gave estimated nucleated cell counts. Profiled with immunoSEQ multiplex PCR; TCRdb holds only in-frame clones, not every one. V and J calls and clone size are copied from that table; D and trimming were computed from the DNA. Seen here are about 81,000 clones, just over 85% observed once, and the top ten hold 4.8%. The sequence came from a woman of 80 years or more with acute or convalescent COVID-19. Sequenced material: peripheral blood. The chain employs TRBV27 and TRBJ1-3; a weak D match, TRBD1 (5 bases). The CDR3 DNA reads TGTGCCAGCAGTTTGGAGGGGAACTCTGGAAACACCATATATTTT. Protein sequence: CASSLEGNSGNTIYF.